Listed here are 23 T cell receptor beta chains from one sample, sequenced in a study of blood T cell repertoires in COVID-19. The assay was immunoSEQ multiplex PCR, and TCRdb's table has in-frame clones only and misses some. The sample comprises more than 250,000 clones, about nine tenths of which are singletons, and 1% rests with the top ten. Sequenced input: peripheral blood. The source is a man between 45 and 60 years old with active or convalescent COVID-19.

The table lists this clone with a count of one. The V gene is TRBV27, the J gene TRBJ1-6; TRBD1 matches 7 bases. V gave up 0 bases and J gave up 8 bases; unmatched junction bases: 4. In germline, CDR1 is MNHEY, CDR2 SMNVEV (reference sequence). The CDR3 is 15 amino acids. CDR3 nucleotide sequence: TGTGCCAGCAGTTTATCTTGGCAGGGGGATTCACCCCTCCACTTT. The encoded protein is CASSLSWQGDSPLHF.

The chain is built from TRBV28 and TRBJ1-6, with TRBD1 matching 9 bases. CDR1 is MDHEN, CDR2 SYDVKM, per germline. With V trimmed by 5 bases and J by 7 bases, 3 bases remained unmatched. The CDR3 extends over 14 amino acids. The CDR3, as DNA: TGTGCCAGCAGTATTGGACAGGGGAATTCACCCCTCCACTTT. It is translated as CASSIGQGNSPLHF.

This clone appeared a single time. This sequence joins TRBV5-1 and TRBJ2-2, with D tentatively TRBD2 (6 bases). The CDR3 is made up of 17 amino acids. V was trimmed by 0 bases and J by 0 bases, leaving 12 bases between them. Germline assignment: CDR1 SGHRS and CDR2 YFSETQ. In nucleotides, the CDR3 is TGCGCCAGCAGCTTGGTCTATACGGGAGCGAACACCGGGGAGCTGTTTTTT. Protein sequence: CASSLVYTGANTGELFF.

The chain recombines TRBV2 with TRBJ2-4; TRBD2 matches at 8 bases. V shed 6 bases and J 7 bases; nucleotides not matched to a gene: 17. CDR1 is SNHLY and CDR2 is FYNNEI in the germline V gene. This CDR3 is 17 amino acids long. The CDR3 nucleotides are TGTGCCAGCAGGGCTGTAGAGGGGTGGGTAGCGGGGAACATTCAGTACTTC. This gives the protein CASRAVEGWVAGNIQYF.

The genes are TRBV7-3 and TRBJ2-3; D is possibly TRBD1 (5 bases). Between the trimmed V and J ends, which lost 5 bases and 0 bases, there was a span of 15 bases. In germline, CDR1 is SGHTA, CDR2 FQGTGA. The CDR3 covers 16 residues. Written as DNA, the CDR3 is TGTGCCAGCAGCCCCAAGGGGCGCAGCAGCACAGATACGCAGTATTTT. This codes for CASSPKGRSSTDTQYF.

This chain uses TRBV20-1 with TRBJ1-5; D not certain. The germline V gene encodes CDR1 DFQATT and CDR2 SNEGSKA (reference sequence). The V end was cut by 3 bases, the J end by 1 base, with 4 bases between. The length of the CDR3 is 12 residues. The CDR3 DNA follows: TGCAGTGCTAGTAGCAGCAATCAGCCCCAGCATTTT. This translates into CSASSSNQPQHF.

The rearrangement uses TRBV2 and TRBJ2-7; TRBD2 might be the D (7 bases). V gave up 5 bases and J gave up 4 bases, with 21 bases separating them. The germline V gene encodes CDR1 SNHLY and CDR2 FYNNEI. This CDR3 is 16 amino acids long. The CDR3 region is CASSQRGAGVVYEQYF. DNA of the CDR3: TGTGCCAGCAGTCAACGGGGGGCGGGAGTTGTGTACGAGCAGTACTTC.

The chain employs TRBV19 and TRBJ2-5; D unresolved. V dropped 2 bases and J dropped 5 bases, with 12 bases sitting between them. The CDR3 totals 14 residues. Germline V gene lookup returns CDR1 LNHDA and CDR2 SQIVND (reference sequence). CDR3 nucleotide sequence: TGTGCCAGTAGTATACTGGGCGCACGGGAGACCCAGTACTTC. Amino acid sequence: CASSILGARETQYF.

The chain is built from TRBV28 and TRBJ1-6; 7 positions match TRBD1. Per germline, CDR1 MDHEN and CDR2 SYDVKM. This CDR3 contains 14 residues. With V trimmed by 7 bases and J by 7 bases, 7 bases remained unmatched. CDR3 in amino acids: CASIYRGSNSPLHF. For the CDR3, the DNA is TGTGCCAGCATCTACAGGGGTAGCAATTCACCCCTCCACTTT.

This clone was seen a handful of times. The chain links TRBV28 to TRBJ1-2; D might be TRBD1 (6 bases). V lost 3 bases to trimming and J lost 3 bases, with 8 bases between them. The CDR3 is 13 amino acids. Looked up from germline, CDR1 is MDHEN and CDR2 is SYDVKM. The CDR3 loop reads CASSFGGHYGYTF. CDR3 sequence (DNA): TGTGCCAGCAGTTTCGGGGGGCACTATGGCTACACCTTC.

The chain couples TRBV2 to TRBJ2-7, with D tentatively TRBD1 (6 bases). Germline values: CDR1 SNHLY, CDR2 FYNNEI. Trimming stripped 8 bases from V and 3 bases from J, with 14 bases between. CDR3 length: 13 amino acids. The chain's CDR3 is CASGTEQGYEQYF. The CDR3 nucleotides read TGTGCCAGCGGGACGGAACAGGGCTACGAGCAGTACTTC. Full variable domain (outside the CDR3, taken from reference TRBV2 and TRBJ2-7): EPEVTQTPSHQVTQMGQEVILRCVPISNHLYFYWYRQILGQKVEFLVSFYNNEISEKSEIFDDQFSVERPDGSNFTLKIRSTKLEDSAMYFCASGTEQGYEQYFGPGTRLTVT.

A few counts support this clone. This chain connects TRBV28 to TRBJ1-2, with 7 nucleotides matching TRBD1. The CDR3 has 19 residues. Germline V gene lookup returns CDR1 MDHEN and CDR2 SYDVKM. The V gene end was trimmed by 4 bases and the J gene end by 1 base; junction bases not matched to a gene: 18. CDR3 bases: TGTGCCAGCAGTTCGGACAGGCCCCGTAAACTAAGGATTAACTATGGCTACACCTTC. Encoded protein: CASSSDRPRKLRINYGYTF.

V is TRBV5-4 and J is TRBJ2-5; TRBD1 is a possible D gene (5 bases). Trimming stripped 1 base from V and 4 bases from J, with 8 bases between. Germline CDR1 reads SGHNT; CDR2 reads YYREEE (reference sequence). This CDR3 comprises 13 residues. CDR3 residues: CASSLQGIETQYF. The CDR3 DNA follows: TGTGCCAGCAGCTTGCAGGGAATAGAGACCCAGTACTTC.

The chain employs TRBV28 and TRBJ2-7; weak D call: TRBD1 (6 bases). Trimming took off 6 bases at V and 2 bases at J, with 17 bases between the two ends. The germline V gene has CDR1 MDHEN and CDR2 SYDVKM. The CDR3 is made up of 15 amino acids. This CDR3 reads CASRAYQGIAYEQYF. CDR3 bases: TGTGCCAGCAGAGCCTACCAGGGGATCGCCTACGAGCAGTACTTC.

The chain employs TRBV9 and TRBJ2-1, with TRBD2 identical over 10 bases. The V gene's germline CDR1 is SGDLS and CDR2 YYNGEE. J lost 8 bases, V lost 2 bases, and 4 bases had no gene match. CDR3 length: 14 residues. CDR3 sequence reads: CASSVSGGLDEQFF. For the CDR3, the DNA is TGTGCCAGCAGCGTTAGCGGGGGGTTGGATGAGCAGTTCTTC.

The chain joins TRBV7-9 to TRBJ2-7; the D is unclear. V was trimmed by 5 bases and J by 1 base, leaving 12 bases between them. This CDR3 has 14 amino acids. Per the germline V gene, CDR1 is SEHNR and CDR2 is FQNEAQ (reference sequence). The CDR3 DNA reads as TGTGCCAGCAGCCCGGCACACGGGTCCTACGAGCAGTACTTC. Translated, it gives CASSPAHGSYEQYF.

The V and J genes are TRBV7-8 and TRBJ1-1, with D possibly matching TRBD1 (6 bases). Germline V gene lookup returns CDR1 SGHVS and CDR2 FQNEAQ. V was shortened by 1 base and J by 9 bases, with 21 bases between the two germline ends. This CDR3 has 16 residues. The CDR3 DNA sequence: TGTGCCAGCAGCTTAGAAGGGGTAAAAGGGGGATACCAAGCTTTCTTT. Protein: CASSLEGVKGGYQAFF.

V is TRBV6-1 and J is TRBJ1-5; 9 nucleotides align to TRBD1. This CDR3 has 17 amino acids. CDR1 and CDR2 (germline): MNHNS, SASEGT. J was trimmed by 3 bases and V by 2 bases; bases with no gene match: 8. The CDR3 region is CASSERWTGVDNQPQHF. DNA for the CDR3: TGTGCCAGCAGTGAAAGGTGGACAGGGGTGGACAATCAGCCCCAGCATTTT.

The CDR3 DNA follows: TGTGCCAGCAGCTTGGTACAGACCTACGAGCAGTACTTC. Translated, it gives CASSLVQTYEQYF. The V and J genes are TRBV5-6 and TRBJ2-7, with D unclear. The germline V gene encodes CDR1 SGHDT and CDR2 YYEEEE. Trimming shortened V by 0 bases and J by 2 bases, and 6 bases separated the two germline ends. The CDR3 is made up of 13 amino acids.

The J gene is TRBJ1-2, the V gene TRBV30, with 8 bases lining up with TRBD1. The CDR3 spans 13 residues. The germline V gene has CDR1 GTSNPN and CDR2 SVGIG (reference sequence). The V gene end was trimmed by 3 bases and the J gene end by 5 bases; junction bases not matched to a gene: 5. CDR3 coding DNA: TGTGCCTGGAGGGGACAGGCGATATATGGCTACACCTTC. Translated, it gives CAWRGQAIYGYTF.

The chain is built from TRBV21-1 and TRBJ1-1. TRBV21-1 is marked as a pseudogene. CDR3 length: 16 amino acids. In nucleotides, the CDR3 is TGTGCCAGCAGCATTTACTCACGGGGGGGCGACACTGAAGCTTTCTTT. Protein sequence: CASSIYSRGGDTEAFF.

The chain joins TRBV6-6 to TRBJ2-1; possibly TRBD2 for D (5 bases). V shed 2 bases and J shed 10 bases, with 18 bases lying between them. CDR3 length: 15 amino acids. The germline CDR1 and CDR2 sequences are MNHNY and SVGAGI (reference sequence). CDR3: CASSYPTGSSGEQFF. CDR3 bases: TGTGCCAGCAGTTACCCCACCGGGTCATCGGGGGAGCAGTTCTTC.

This clone has just one count. The chain recombines TRBV4-2 with TRBJ1-4, with a weak D call TRBD1 (5 bases). Germline loops: CDR1 LGHNA, CDR2 YNFKEQ. CDR3 size: 15 residues. V was shortened by 1 base and J by 4 bases, with 10 bases between the two germline ends. CDR3 DNA: TGTGCCAGCAGCCAAGCTCAGGGTTTTAATGAAAAACTGTTTTTT. Translating gives CASSQAQGFNEKLFF.